This T cell receptor (beta chain) was documented in a study of T cells in localized non-small cell lung cancer. Measured with immunoSEQ multiplex PCR; TCRdb has only the in-frame clones, and not every one. Of about 21,000 clones in the sample, around nine tenths are singletons; the top ten hold over 7.5%. The CDR3 contains 16 residues. The V end was cut by 1 base, the J end by 3 bases, with 13 bases between. Per germline, CDR1 SNHLY and CDR2 FYNNEI. The TCR comes from a man aged 35 to 70 with stage I lung adenocarcinoma. Sequencing was performed on peripheral blood, taken before any cancer treatment. V is TRBV2 and J is TRBJ2-4; D is possibly TRBD2 (5 bases). The CDR3 protein is CASSEESSGFKNIQYF. CDR3 nucleotide sequence: TGTGCCAGCAGTGAAGAATCGAGCGGTTTCAAAAACATTCAGTACTTC.